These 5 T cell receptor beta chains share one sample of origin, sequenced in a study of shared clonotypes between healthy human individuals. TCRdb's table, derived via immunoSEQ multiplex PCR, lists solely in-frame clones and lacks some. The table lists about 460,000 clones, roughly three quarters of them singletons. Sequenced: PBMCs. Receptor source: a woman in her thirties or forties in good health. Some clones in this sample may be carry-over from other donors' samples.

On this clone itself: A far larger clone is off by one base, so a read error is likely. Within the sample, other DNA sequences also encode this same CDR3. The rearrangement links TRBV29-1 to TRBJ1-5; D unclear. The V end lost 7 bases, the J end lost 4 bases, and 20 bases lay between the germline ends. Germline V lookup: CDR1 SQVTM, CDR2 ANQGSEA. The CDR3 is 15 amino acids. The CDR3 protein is CSASDGFLGNQPQHF. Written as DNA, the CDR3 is TGCAGCGCGTCCGACGGGTTCTTAGGGAATCAGCCCCAGCATTTT.

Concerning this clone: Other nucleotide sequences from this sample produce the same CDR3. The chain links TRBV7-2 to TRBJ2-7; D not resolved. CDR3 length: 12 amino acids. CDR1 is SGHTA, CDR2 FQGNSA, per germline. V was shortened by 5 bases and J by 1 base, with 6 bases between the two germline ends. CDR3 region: CASSLGSYEQYF. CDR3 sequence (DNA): TGTGCCAGCAGCCTAGGGTCCTACGAGCAGTACTTC. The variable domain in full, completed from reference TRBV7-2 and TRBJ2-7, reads GAGVSQSPSNKVTEKGKDVELRCDPISGHTALYWYRQSLGQGLEFLIYFQGNSAPDKSGLPSDRFSAERTGGSVSTLTIQRTQQEDSAVYLCASSLGSYEQYFGPGTRLTVT.

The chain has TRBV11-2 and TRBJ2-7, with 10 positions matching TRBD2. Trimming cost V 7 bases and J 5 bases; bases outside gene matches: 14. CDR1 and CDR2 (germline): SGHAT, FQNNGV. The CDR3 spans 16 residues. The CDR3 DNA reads TGTGCCAGCACCTTCGGGGCCGGGACTAGCGCAAACGAGCAGTACTTC. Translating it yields CASTFGAGTSANEQYF.

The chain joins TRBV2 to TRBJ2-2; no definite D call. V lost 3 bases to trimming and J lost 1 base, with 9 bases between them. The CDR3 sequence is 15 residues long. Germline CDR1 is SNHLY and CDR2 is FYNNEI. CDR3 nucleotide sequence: TGTGCCAGCAGTGAGTTGTCAATGAACACCGGGGAGCTGTTTTTT. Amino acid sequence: CASSELSMNTGELFF.

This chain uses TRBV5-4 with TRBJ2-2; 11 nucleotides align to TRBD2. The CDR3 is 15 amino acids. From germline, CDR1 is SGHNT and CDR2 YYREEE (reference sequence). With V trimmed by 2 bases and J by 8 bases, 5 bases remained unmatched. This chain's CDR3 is CASSFLLAGGGELFF. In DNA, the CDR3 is TGTGCCAGCAGCTTTCTCCTAGCGGGAGGTGGGGAGCTGTTTTTT.